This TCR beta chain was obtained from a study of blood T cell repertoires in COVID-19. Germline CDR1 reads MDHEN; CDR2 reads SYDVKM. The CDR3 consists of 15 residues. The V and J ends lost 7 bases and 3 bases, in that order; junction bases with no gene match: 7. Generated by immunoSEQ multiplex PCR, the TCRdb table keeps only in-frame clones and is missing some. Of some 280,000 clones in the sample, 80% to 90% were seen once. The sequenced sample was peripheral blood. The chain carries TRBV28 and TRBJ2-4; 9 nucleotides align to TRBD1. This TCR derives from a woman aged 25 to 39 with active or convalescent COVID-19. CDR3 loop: CASTTGGWGKNIQYF. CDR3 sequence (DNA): TGTGCCAGCACTACAGGGGGCTGGGGCAAAAACATTCAGTACTTC.